Following are 16 T cell receptor beta chains from one sample sequenced in a study of PD-1 blockade in classical Hodgkin lymphoma. Some clones are missing from TCRdb's copy, which holds only in-frame ones; the method was immunoSEQ multiplex PCR. The repertoire includes 10,000 to 15,000 clones, approximately 83% of them detected once, and around 0.92% sits in the top ten. Time point in this sample: cycle 4 day 1 (C4D1), after less than 7 weeks of nivolumab. After autologous stem cell transplantation all patients relapsed, and prior brentuximab vedotin exposure differed between cohorts. CD4+ T cells were purified from thawed PBMCs by magnetic negative selection. Sequencing used CD4+ T cells from blood, obtained before the fourth cycle of nivolumab. The receptors derive from a human donor with classical Hodgkin lymphoma.

V gene TRBV5-4 combines with J gene TRBJ2-1; the match to TRBD1 covers 10 bases. The germline gives CDR1 SGHNT, CDR2 YYREEE (reference sequence). The V gene end was trimmed by 4 bases and the J gene end by 8 bases; junction bases not matched to a gene: 6. CDR3 length: 14 amino acids. The CDR3 region is CASSLRTGGDEQFF. The CDR3 DNA follows: TGTGCCAGCAGCCTCCGGACAGGGGGGGATGAGCAGTTCTTC. The full variable domain, its missing parts supplied by reference TRBV5-4 and TRBJ2-1, is ETGVTQSPTHLIKTRGQQVTLRCSSQSGHNTVSWYQQALGQGPQFIFQYYREEENGRGNFPPRFSGLQFPNYSSELNVNALELDDSALYLCASSLRTGGDEQFFGPGTRLTVL.

The chain links TRBV28 to TRBJ2-7, with 8 bases matching TRBD2. The germline CDR1 and CDR2 sequences are MDHEN and SYDVKM. J gave up 3 bases and V 5 bases, and 6 bases lay outside the gene matches. The CDR3 has 14 amino acids. In nucleotides, the CDR3 is TGTGCCAGCAGTCTTATCGGGACTAGCTACGAGCAGTACTTC. This encodes CASSLIGTSYEQYF. Full variable domain (outside the CDR3, taken from reference TRBV28 and TRBJ2-7): DVKVTQSSRYLVKRTGEKVFLECVQDMDHENMFWYRQDPGLGLRLIYFSYDVKMKEKGDIPEGYSVSREKKERFSLILESASTNQTSMYLCASSLIGTSYEQYFGPGTRLTVT.

The chain links TRBV6-1 to TRBJ1-1; D remains ambiguous. Trimming removed 6 bases at V and 0 bases at J, with 11 bases between. The CDR3 extends over 14 amino acids. Germline V lookup: CDR1 MNHNS, CDR2 SASEGT. CDR3 nucleotide sequence: TGTGCCAGCAGACGGGAAACGATGAACACTGAAGCTTTCTTT. Its translation: CASRRETMNTEAFF.

The chain carries TRBV5-1 and TRBJ1-2; 7 bases agree with TRBD1. CDR3 length equals 13 residues. Germline assignment: CDR1 SGHRS and CDR2 YFSETQ. V was pared by 5 bases and J by 6 bases, with 7 bases of the junction left unmatched. CDR3 amino acids: CASRETGSDGYTF. In nucleotides, the CDR3 is TGCGCCAGCAGGGAGACAGGGTCGGATGGCTACACCTTC.

The chain is built from TRBV12-5 and TRBJ1-1; 11 nucleotides agree with TRBD1. The CDR3 runs to 18 residues. The germline V gene encodes CDR1 LGHNT and CDR2 FRNRAP. Trimming removed 4 bases from V and 1 base from J; junction bases left unmatched: 11. The CDR3 sequence is CASGSGTGGRLGNTEAFF. The CDR3 coding sequence is TGTGCTAGTGGTTCGGGGACAGGGGGGAGGCTGGGGAACACTGAAGCTTTCTTT.

The DNA of the CDR3 is TGTGCCAGCAGCGTAGGCGGAGGGGGCGCCTATGGCTACACCTTC. It encodes CASSVGGGGAYGYTF. The chain employs TRBV9 and TRBJ1-2; TRBD1 matches at 7 bases. V lost 0 bases and J lost 4; bases outside the gene matches: 6. The CDR3 consists of 15 residues. CDR1 and CDR2 from the germline V gene are SGDLS and YYNGEE. Together with reference TRBV9 and TRBJ1-2, the CDR3 gives the full variable domain: DSGVTQTPKHLITATGQRVTLRCSPRSGDLSVYWYQQSLDQGLQFLIQYYNGEERAKGNILERFSAQQFPDLHSELNLSSLELGDSALYFCASSVGGGGAYGYTFGSGTRLTVV.

The chain is built from TRBV6-5 and TRBJ2-7; no clear D. This CDR3 comprises 15 residues. Germline CDR1 reads MNHEY; CDR2 reads SVGAGI. V dropped 0 bases and J dropped 2 bases, with 11 bases sitting between them. The CDR3 region is CASSYSKGQPYEQYF. The DNA for the CDR3 is TGTGCCAGCAGTTACTCGAAAGGGCAGCCCTACGAGCAGTACTTC.

There are a few counts of this clone. The rearrangement links TRBV7-2 to TRBJ2-1; unclear D gene. Germline V gives CDR1 SGHTA, CDR2 FQGNSA. Deletions cut 1 base from V and 4 bases from J, with 11 bases between. The CDR3 spans 15 residues. CDR3 nucleotide sequence: TGTGCCAGCAGCTTAGAAGGTGACTTTTACAATGAGCAGTTCTTC. Translated: CASSLEGDFYNEQFF. The complete variable domain, with remaining parts taken from reference TRBV7-2 and TRBJ2-1, reads GAGVSQSPSNKVTEKGKDVELRCDPISGHTALYWYRQSLGQGLEFLIYFQGNSAPDKSGLPSDRFSAERTGGSVSTLTIQRTQQEDSAVYLCASSLEGDFYNEQFFGPGTRLTVL.

The gene calls are TRBV28 and TRBJ1-1; a possible D gene is TRBD1 (6 bases). The germline gives CDR1 MDHEN, CDR2 SYDVKM. Trimming shortened V by 10 bases and J by 0 bases, and 12 bases separated the two germline ends. This CDR3 contains 13 residues. CDR3 nucleotide sequence: TGTGCCACCGGGACAATCATGAACACTGAAGCTTTCTTT. Translated: CATGTIMNTEAFF.

The J gene is TRBJ2-7, the V gene TRBV28; TRBD2 agrees at 13 bases. Germline CDR1 is MDHEN and CDR2 is SYDVKM. This CDR3 has 15 residues. V lost 10 bases and J lost 6; bases outside the gene matches: 12. CDR3 in DNA: TGTGCCACTAAACAACTAGCGGGGGGGCCCCTCGAGCAGTACTTC. Residues: CATKQLAGGPLEQYF. The entire variable domain, with the rest obtained from reference TRBV28 and TRBJ2-7, is as follows: DVKVTQSSRYLVKRTGEKVFLECVQDMDHENMFWYRQDPGLGLRLIYFSYDVKMKEKGDIPEGYSVSREKKERFSLILESASTNQTSMYLCATKQLAGGPLEQYFGPGTRLTVT.

V gene TRBV4-3 combines with J gene TRBJ1-1; 7 bases line up with TRBD1. J lost 11 bases, V lost 1 base, and 10 bases had no gene match. This CDR3 spans 14 amino acids. The germline V gene encodes CDR1 LGHNA and CDR2 YSLEER. The CDR3 reads CASSQGRGGLGAFF. The CDR3, as DNA: TGCGCCAGCAGCCAAGGAAGAGGGGGCCTTGGCGCTTTCTTT.

To note about this clone: Other DNA sequences within the sample encode an identical CDR3. CDR3 sequence reads: CSVRGRVTEAFF. The CDR3 nucleotides read TGCAGTGTTCGGGGGCGGGTCACTGAAGCTTTCTTT. V and J are TRBV29-1 and TRBJ1-1; the D gene is possibly TRBD1 (6 bases). CDR1 is SQVTM and CDR2 is ANQGSEA in the germline V gene. The CDR3 covers 12 residues.

The chain employs TRBV10-3 and TRBJ1-1; a weak D match, TRBD1 (6 bases). Germline V gene lookup returns CDR1 ENHRY and CDR2 SYGVKD. The CDR3 is made up of 13 amino acids. The germline V and J ends were trimmed by 11 bases and 4 bases, with 17 bases remaining between them. The CDR3 sequence is CAQRTGAATEAFF. CDR3 sequence (DNA): TGTGCCCAAAGGACGGGGGCAGCCACTGAAGCTTTCTTT.

The chain joins TRBV30 to TRBJ1-1, with D possibly TRBD1 on 6 matching bases. The CDR3 extends over 12 amino acids. Deletions cut 4 bases from V and 6 bases from J, with 12 bases between. The germline gives CDR1 GTSNPN, CDR2 SVGIG (reference sequence). In DNA, the CDR3 is TGTGCCTGGATCCGACAGGTTCCTGAAGCTTTCTTT. Protein product: CAWIRQVPEAFF.

This clone was seen once. The V and J genes are TRBV28 and TRBJ2-6; D not resolved. The V end was cut by 6 bases, the J end by 4 bases, with 13 bases between. This CDR3 contains 15 residues. Germline CDR1 reads MDHEN; CDR2 reads SYDVKM. The CDR3 region has the DNA TGTGCCAGCAGCCCGGCAGGTCCGGGGGCCAACGTCCTGACTTTC. Protein sequence: CASSPAGPGANVLTF.

This chain joins TRBV23-1 and TRBJ2-1; the match to TRBD2 covers 9 bases. TRBV23-1 is identified as an open reading frame with a role that is uncertain. The CDR3 is made up of 17 amino acids. The V segment lost 0 bases and the J segment 7 bases; nucleotides outside the gene matches: 10. CDR3 nucleotides: TGCGCCAGCAGTCAATCGAAGCGGGGGGATAAAGAGAATGAGCAGTTCTTC. This encodes CASSQSKRGDKENEQFF.